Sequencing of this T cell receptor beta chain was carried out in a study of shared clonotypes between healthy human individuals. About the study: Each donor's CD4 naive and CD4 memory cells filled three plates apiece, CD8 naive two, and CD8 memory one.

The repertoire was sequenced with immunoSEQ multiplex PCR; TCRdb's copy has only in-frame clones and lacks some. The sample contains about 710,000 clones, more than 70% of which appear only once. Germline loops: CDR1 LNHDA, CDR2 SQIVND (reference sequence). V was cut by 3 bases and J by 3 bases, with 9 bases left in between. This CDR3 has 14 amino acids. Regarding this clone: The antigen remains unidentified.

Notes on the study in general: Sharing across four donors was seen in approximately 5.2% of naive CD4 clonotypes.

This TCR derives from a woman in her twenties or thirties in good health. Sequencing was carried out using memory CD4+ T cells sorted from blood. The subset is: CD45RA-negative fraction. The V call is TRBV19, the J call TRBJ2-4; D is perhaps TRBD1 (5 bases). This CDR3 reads CASSIQGGKNIQYF. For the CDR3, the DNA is TGTGCCAGTAGTATCCAGGGCGGCAAAAACATTCAGTACTTC.